This T cell receptor beta chain was recorded in a study of blood T cell repertoires in COVID-19. The wider study: COVID-19 samples collected from the United States, Italy and Spain covered acute and convalescent phases.

The CDR3 totals 15 residues. Germline V CDR1 and CDR2: MRHNA, SNTAGT. The J segment lost 3 bases and the V segment lost 3 bases, leaving 3 bases of the junction unmatched. Data came from immunoSEQ multiplex PCR; TCRdb stores just in-frame clones and leaves some out. The sample lists more than 95,000 clones, around 80% occurring once. The receptor was derived from a man aged 45-65 years with acute or convalescent COVID-19. The sequencing input was peripheral blood. The chain couples TRBV6-4 to TRBJ2-3, with 10 bases aligning to TRBD2. The CDR3 loop is CASSELAGETDTQYF. CDR3 bases: TGTGCCAGCAGTGAGCTAGCGGGAGAGACAGATACGCAGTATTTT.